This TCR beta chain was retrieved from a study of T cell changes during pregnancy in multiple sclerosis. Germline V lookup: CDR1 SGHRS, CDR2 YFSETQ. The CDR3 is 15 residues long. V shed 1 base and J shed 3 bases, with 12 bases lying between them. Generated by immunoSEQ multiplex PCR, the TCRdb table keeps only in-frame clones and is missing some. The repertoire holds around 69,000 clones, with roughly 88% as singletons. This TCR was recovered from a female donor with multiple sclerosis, enrolled in a pregnancy study. This material consisted of peripheral blood, taken in the third trimester of pregnancy. J is TRBJ2-3 and V is TRBV5-1; TRBD1 might be the D (5 bases). The CDR3 bases are TGCGCCAGCAGCTTGCGGATAACAGGTACAGATACGCAGTATTTT. It codes for CASSLRITGTDTQYF.